These 26 T cell receptor beta chains share one sample of origin, sequenced in a study of T cell responses to AZD1222 COVID-19 vaccine. The method was immunoSEQ multiplex PCR; TCRdb's version includes in-frame clones alone and lacks a portion of them. The data show roughly 100,000 clones, about 88% seen once. Sequences were derived from peripheral blood, sampled on day 0 of AZD1222 vaccination. The receptors derive from an adult in good health.

The chain has TRBV19 and TRBJ2-1; 7 bases fit TRBD1. Germline V lookup: CDR1 LNHDA, CDR2 SQIVND (reference sequence). V shed 9 bases, J shed 4 bases, and the junction held 9 bases outside the gene matches. The CDR3 is 14 amino acids. CDR3 sequence reads: CASTPWDSYNEQFF. The CDR3 coding sequence is TGTGCCAGCACCCCGTGGGACAGTTACAATGAGCAGTTCTTC.

The rearrangement uses TRBV7-9 and TRBJ2-3, with TRBD2 matching 10 bases. This CDR3 comprises 15 residues. The germline CDR1 and CDR2 sequences are SEHNR and FQNEAQ (reference sequence). V dropped 3 bases and J dropped 7; count of bases not matched to a gene: 7. For the CDR3, the DNA is TGTGCCAGCAGCTTTCAGCGGGAGGGCCTTAATACGCAGTATTTT. Translated, it gives CASSFQREGLNTQYF.

The rearrangement joins TRBV7-3 to TRBJ2-1; 11 bases align to TRBD2. CDR1 and CDR2 from the germline V gene are SGHTA and FQGTGA. The trim removed 1 base at V and 8 bases at J, leaving 7 bases unmatched. CDR3 length equals 16 residues. CDR3: CASSLIGTSGRDEQFF. CDR3 coding DNA: TGTGCCAGCAGCTTAATCGGGACTAGCGGAAGGGATGAGCAGTTCTTC.

V gene TRBV10-3 combines with J gene TRBJ1-5, with D perhaps TRBD1 (6 bases). V lost 8 bases and J 2 bases, leaving 13 bases between the germline ends. Germline lookup yields CDR1 ENHRY and CDR2 SYGVKD. The CDR3 runs 14 residues. The CDR3 sequence is CAIGHREGNQPQHF. The CDR3 DNA reads as TGTGCCATCGGGCACAGGGAAGGCAATCAGCCCCAGCATTTT.

This rearrangement joins TRBV5-4 to TRBJ1-1; tentatively, D is TRBD1 (6 bases). This CDR3 contains 15 residues. Germline CDR1 is SGHNT and CDR2 is YYREEE (reference sequence). Trimming cost V 4 bases and J 3 bases, with 16 bases left between them. The CDR3 is CASSPGGIVYTEAFF. CDR3 bases: TGTGCCAGCAGCCCGGGGGGCATTGTCTACACTGAAGCTTTCTTT. Full variable domain (missing parts from reference TRBV5-4 and TRBJ1-1): ETGVTQSPTHLIKTRGQQVTLRCSSQSGHNTVSWYQQALGQGPQFIFQYYREEENGRGNFPPRFSGLQFPNYSSELNVNALELDDSALYLCASSPGGIVYTEAFFGQGTRLTVV.

The chain joins TRBV28 to TRBJ2-2, with 7 bases identical to TRBD1. Germline values: CDR1 MDHEN, CDR2 SYDVKM. The CDR3 extends over 14 amino acids. V trimming: 7 bases; J trimming: 6 bases; junction bases outside the gene matches: 8. CDR3 sequence reads: CASKPGQPAGELFF. The CDR3 nucleotides are TGTGCCAGCAAGCCGGGACAGCCCGCCGGGGAGCTGTTTTTT.

The V and J genes are TRBV30 and TRBJ1-3; a possible D gene is TRBD1 (5 bases). Germline assignment: CDR1 GTSNPN and CDR2 SVGIG (reference sequence). This CDR3 region has 13 residues. The V gene lost 8 bases and the J gene lost 7 bases, with 18 bases spanning the gap. CDR3 residues: CARLDNWGNTIYF. CDR3 sequence (DNA): TGTGCCCGCTTGGACAATTGGGGGAACACCATATATTTT. The full variable domain, completed using reference TRBV30 and TRBJ1-3, is SQTIHQWPATLVQPVGSPLSLECTVEGTSNPNLYWYRQAAGRGLQLLFYSVGIGQISSEVPQNLSASRPQDRQFILSSKKLLLSDSGFYLCARLDNWGNTIYFGEGSWLTVV.

This clone was detected a few times. This chain links TRBV29-1 with TRBJ2-2; the match to TRBD1 covers 9 bases. CDR1 and CDR2 (germline): SQVTM, ANQGSEA. V lost 4 bases and J lost 5; bases outside the gene matches: 11. The CDR3 totals 16 residues. The CDR3 sequence is CSVALVGQGGTGELFF. CDR3 in DNA: TGCAGCGTTGCGTTGGTGGGACAGGGCGGAACCGGGGAGCTGTTTTTT.

This clone appeared a few times. This chain links TRBV7-2 with TRBJ2-7; 10 positions agree with TRBD1. The CDR3 runs 13 residues. Germline CDR1 and CDR2: SGHTA and FQGNSA. The junction had 3 bases not matched to a gene; V was cut back by 4 bases and J by 6 bases. Here the CDR3 DNA reads TGTGCCAGCAGCTCGGACAGGGGGGGCGAGCAGTACTTC. It translates to CASSSDRGGEQYF.

The CDR3 DNA follows: TGCGCCAGCAGCTTAGGACAGGGCTTCAATTCACCCCTCCACTTT. Residues: CASSLGQGFNSPLHF. V is TRBV5-1 and J is TRBJ1-6; 8 bases align to TRBD1. CDR1 and CDR2 (germline): SGHRS, YFSETQ. CDR3 length: 15 residues. The junction had 5 bases not matched to a gene; V was cut back by 2 bases and J by 7 bases. The full variable domain, with the rest looked up from reference TRBV5-1 and TRBJ1-6, is KAGVTQTPRYLIKTRGQQVTLSCSPISGHRSVSWYQQTPGQGLQFLFEYFSETQRNKGNFPGRFSGRQFSNSRSEMNVSTLELGDSALYLCASSLGQGFNSPLHFGNGTRLTVT.

The CDR3 region is CASSGVGGRGHNEQFF. Written as DNA, the CDR3 is TGCGCCAGCAGTGGGGTTGGGGGAAGGGGTCACAATGAGCAGTTCTTC. The chain is built from TRBV10-2 and TRBJ2-1; TRBD1 or TRBD2 may be the D gene (5 bases each). Germline CDR1 WSHSY, CDR2 SAAADI. V lost 4 bases and J 5 bases, leaving 18 bases between the germline ends. The CDR3 totals 16 residues.

This clone showed up just once. V usage is TRBV7-8 and J usage is TRBJ2-7; unclear D gene. V lost 7 bases to trimming and J lost 2 bases, with 15 bases between them. The CDR3 consists of 14 residues. The germline V gene encodes CDR1 SGHVS and CDR2 FQNEAQ. CDR3 amino acids: CASIPGLSAYEQYF. The CDR3 DNA sequence: TGTGCCAGCATCCCAGGTCTCTCCGCCTACGAGCAGTACTTC.

As DNA, the CDR3 is TGTGCCAGCAGCTTTGGACCGAAGGACGAGCAGTACTTC. Amino acid sequence: CASSFGPKDEQYF. V and J are TRBV11-2 and TRBJ2-7; D is undetermined. The germline CDR1 and CDR2 sequences are SGHAT and FQNNGV. This CDR3 region has 13 residues. The V end was cut by 3 bases, the J end by 5 bases, with 11 bases between.

The chain's CDR3 is CASSDQVRTEAFF. The DNA of the CDR3 is TGTGCCAGTAGTGACCAGGTTAGGACTGAAGCTTTCTTT. V usage is TRBV19 and J usage is TRBJ1-1; D unresolved. Germline values: CDR1 LNHDA, CDR2 SQIVND (reference sequence). The germline V and J ends were trimmed by 5 bases and 5 bases, with 12 bases remaining between them. The CDR3 length is 13 residues.

V is TRBV24-1 and J is TRBJ2-3; tentative D call: TRBD2 (7 bases). Deletions cut 5 bases from V and 3 bases from J, with 17 bases between. Germline-derived CDR1 and CDR2 are KGHDR and SFDVKD. CDR3 length: 16 residues. Here the CDR3 DNA reads TGTGCCACCAGTGGCTCGGACCGGGGGGCAACAGATACGCAGTATTTT. It encodes CATSGSDRGATDTQYF.

The sample holds a few counts of this clone. J is TRBJ1-2 and V is TRBV15, with a possible D match to TRBD1 (5 bases). Trimming removed 6 bases from V and 1 base from J, with 9 bases in between. The CDR3 covers 13 residues. The germline V gene encodes CDR1 LNHNV and CDR2 YYDKDF (reference sequence). The CDR3 spells CATREGSNYGYTF. CDR3 nucleotides: TGTGCCACCAGGGAGGGGAGTAACTATGGCTACACCTTC.

V gene TRBV7-2 combines with J gene TRBJ2-7, with a tentative D call TRBD2 (6 bases). The CDR3 spans 15 residues. Per the germline V gene, CDR1 is SGHTA and CDR2 is FQGNSA. V shed 2 bases and J shed 6 bases, with 17 bases lying between them. The CDR3 nucleotides are TGTGCCAGCAGCTTACCCTCAGCCGGGAGAGGCGAGCAGTACTTC. This encodes CASSLPSAGRGEQYF. Variable domain in full (rest from reference TRBV7-2 and TRBJ2-7): GAGVSQSPSNKVTEKGKDVELRCDPISGHTALYWYRQSLGQGLEFLIYFQGNSAPDKSGLPSDRFSAERTGGSVSTLTIQRTQQEDSAVYLCASSLPSAGRGEQYFGPGTRLTVT.

The DNA of the CDR3 is TGTGCCTGGATTAGGCTGGGAAACACCATATATTTT. It translates to CAWIRLGNTIYF. The chain links TRBV30 to TRBJ1-3, with D uncertain. The V gene's germline CDR1 is GTSNPN and CDR2 SVGIG (reference sequence). Between the trimmed V and J ends, which lost 4 bases and 4 bases, there was a span of 8 bases. The CDR3 contains 12 residues.

The chain links TRBV27 to TRBJ1-1, with D perhaps TRBD1 (6 bases). The germline gives CDR1 MNHEY, CDR2 SMNVEV (reference sequence). The CDR3 contains 15 residues. Between the trimmed V and J ends, which lost 5 bases and 3 bases, there was a span of 16 bases. The CDR3 spells CASSLLGGGDTEAFF. The CDR3 nucleotides are TGTGCCAGCAGTCTACTTGGGGGCGGGGACACTGAAGCTTTCTTT.

The gene calls are TRBV5-8 and TRBJ2-2; 15 bases are shared with TRBD2. V lost 3 bases and J lost 0; bases outside the gene matches: 3. The V gene's germline CDR1 is SGHTS and CDR2 YDEGEE. This CDR3 is built from 18 residues. The CDR3 spells CASSWGTSGRTNTGELFF. The CDR3 nucleotides read TGTGCCAGCAGCTGGGGGACTAGCGGGAGGACGAACACCGGGGAGCTGTTTTTT. The complete variable domain, with remaining parts taken from reference TRBV5-8 and TRBJ2-2, reads EAGVTQSPTHLIKTRGQQATLRCSPISGHTSVYWYQQALGLGLQFLLWYDEGEERNRGNFPPRFSGRQFPNYSSELNVNALELEDSALYLCASSWGTSGRTNTGELFFGEGSRLTVL.

The chain combines TRBV15 with TRBJ2-7, with D uncertain. Trimming took 5 bases from V and 3 from J, leaving 14 bases between them. The CDR3 is made up of 14 amino acids. Germline values: CDR1 LNHNV, CDR2 YYDKDF (reference sequence). CDR3 in amino acids: CATSGPPKNYEQYF. As DNA, the CDR3 is TGTGCCACCAGCGGCCCGCCTAAGAACTACGAGCAGTACTTC.

This chain connects TRBV7-6 to TRBJ1-2, with D unclear. V dropped 6 bases and J dropped 2 bases, with 7 bases sitting between them. The CDR3 sequence is 12 residues long. Germline V CDR1 and CDR2: SGHVS, FNYEAQ. CDR3 in DNA: TGTGCCAGCAGTGACATGAACTATGGCTACACCTTC. It encodes CASSDMNYGYTF. Full variable domain (rest looked up from reference TRBV7-6 and TRBJ1-2): GAGVSQSPRYKVTKRGQDVALRCDPISGHVSLYWYRQALGQGPEFLTYFNYEAQQDKSGLPNDRFSAERPEGSISTLTIQRTEQRDSAMYRCASSDMNYGYTFGSGTRLTVV.

The chain is built from TRBV10-1 and TRBJ2-7; maybe TRBD2 (5 bases). The germline V and J ends were trimmed by 11 bases and 5 bases, with 16 bases remaining between them. The germline CDR1 and CDR2 sequences are WNHNN and SYGVQD (reference sequence). The CDR3 runs to 12 residues. CDR3 DNA: TGCGCCGGATTACTAGAGTCCCACGAGCAGTACTTC. This codes for CAGLLESHEQYF.

CDR3 coding DNA: TGCAGCGTTGCGGGACGCACCTATGGCTACACCTTC. This gives the protein CSVAGRTYGYTF. The chain employs TRBV29-1 and TRBJ1-2; a weak D match, TRBD1 (5 bases). Germline-derived CDR1 and CDR2 are SQVTM and ANQGSEA. There are 12 residues in the CDR3. V lost 4 bases and J lost 4, with 10 bases in between.

This chain connects TRBV18 to TRBJ1-3; D is ambiguous. V was trimmed by 0 bases and J by 9 bases, leaving 9 bases between them. The CDR3 extends over 13 amino acids. Germline CDR1 KGHSH, CDR2 LQKENI. The CDR3: CASSPPTERTIYF. CDR3 DNA: TGTGCCAGCTCACCACCTACGGAGCGCACCATATATTTT.

This clone has a handful of counts. Here the CDR3 reads CASSYSWSYNEQFF. For the CDR3, the DNA is TGTGCCAGCAGTTACTCGTGGAGCTACAATGAGCAGTTCTTC. The rearrangement joins TRBV6-5 to TRBJ2-1; the D is unclear. V was trimmed by 0 bases and J by 3 bases, leaving 6 bases between them. Germline V gene sequence: CDR1 MNHEY, CDR2 SVGAGI. The CDR3 totals 14 residues.